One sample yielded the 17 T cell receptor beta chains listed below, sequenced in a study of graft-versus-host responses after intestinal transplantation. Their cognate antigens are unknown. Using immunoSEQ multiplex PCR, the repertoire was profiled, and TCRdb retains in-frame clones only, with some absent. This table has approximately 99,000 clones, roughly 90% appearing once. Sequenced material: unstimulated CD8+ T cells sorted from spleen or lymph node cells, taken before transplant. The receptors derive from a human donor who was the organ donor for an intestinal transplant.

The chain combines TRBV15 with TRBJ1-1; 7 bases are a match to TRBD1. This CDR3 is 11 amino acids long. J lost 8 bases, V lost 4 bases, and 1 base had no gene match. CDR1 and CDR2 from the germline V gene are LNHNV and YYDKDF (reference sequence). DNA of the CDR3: TGTGCCACCAGCACAGGGGGGGAAGCTTTCTTT. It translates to CATSTGGEAFF.

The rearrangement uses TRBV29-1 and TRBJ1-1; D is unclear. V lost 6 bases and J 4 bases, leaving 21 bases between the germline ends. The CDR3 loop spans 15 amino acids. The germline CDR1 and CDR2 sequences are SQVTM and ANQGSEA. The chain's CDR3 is CSVPGPGPRGTEAFF. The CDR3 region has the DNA TGCAGCGTCCCTGGGCCGGGCCCCCGGGGCACTGAAGCTTTCTTT.

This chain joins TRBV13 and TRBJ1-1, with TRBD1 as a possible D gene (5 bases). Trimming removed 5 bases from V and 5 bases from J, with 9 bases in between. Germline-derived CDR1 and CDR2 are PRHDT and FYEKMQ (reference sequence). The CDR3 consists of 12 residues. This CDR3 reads CASSPQGTEAFF. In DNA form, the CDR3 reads TGTGCCAGCAGCCCCCAGGGTACTGAAGCTTTCTTT.

The CDR3 DNA follows: TGCAGCGTTCGGTTACCGAGCTCCTACGAGCAGTACTTC. Amino acid sequence: CSVRLPSSYEQYF. The chain couples TRBV29-1 to TRBJ2-7; D not certain. This CDR3 has 13 residues. With 5 bases removed from V and 0 bases from J, the gap between germline ends came to 11 bases. CDR1 is SQVTM and CDR2 is ANQGSEA in the germline V gene.

CDR3 nucleotide sequence: TGTGCCAGCAGCTGGGACTACTCCTACGAGCAGTACTTC. Translation: CASSWDYSYEQYF. The chain is built from TRBV5-5 and TRBJ2-7, with 7 nucleotides matching TRBD2. CDR3 size: 13 residues. J gave up 0 bases and V 3 bases, and 0 bases lay outside the gene matches. The germline V gene encodes CDR1 SGHKS and CDR2 YYEKEE (reference sequence). The full variable domain, with the rest looked up from reference TRBV5-5 and TRBJ2-7, is DAGVTQSPTHLIKTRGQQVTLRCSPISGHKSVSWYQQVLGQGPQFIFQYYEKEERGRGNFPDRFSARQFPNYSSELNVNALLLGDSALYLCASSWDYSYEQYFGPGTRLTVT.

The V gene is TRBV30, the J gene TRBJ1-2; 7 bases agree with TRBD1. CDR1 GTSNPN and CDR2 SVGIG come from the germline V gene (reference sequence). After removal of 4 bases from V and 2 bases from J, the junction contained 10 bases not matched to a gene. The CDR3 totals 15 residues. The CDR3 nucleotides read TGTGCCTGGAACCGCCCCGGGACAGTCAACTATGGCTACACCTTC. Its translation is CAWNRPGTVNYGYTF. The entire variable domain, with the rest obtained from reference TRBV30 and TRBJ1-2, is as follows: SQTIHQWPATLVQPVGSPLSLECTVEGTSNPNLYWYRQAAGRGLQLLFYSVGIGQISSEVPQNLSASRPQDRQFILSSKKLLLSDSGFYLCAWNRPGTVNYGYTFGSGTRLTVV.

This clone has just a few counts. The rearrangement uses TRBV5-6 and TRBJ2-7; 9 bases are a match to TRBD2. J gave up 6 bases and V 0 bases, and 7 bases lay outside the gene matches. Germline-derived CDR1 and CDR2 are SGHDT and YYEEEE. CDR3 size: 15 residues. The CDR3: CASSLAAGGVGEQYF. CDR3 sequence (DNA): TGTGCCAGCAGCTTGGCCGCGGGAGGGGTAGGCGAGCAGTACTTC.

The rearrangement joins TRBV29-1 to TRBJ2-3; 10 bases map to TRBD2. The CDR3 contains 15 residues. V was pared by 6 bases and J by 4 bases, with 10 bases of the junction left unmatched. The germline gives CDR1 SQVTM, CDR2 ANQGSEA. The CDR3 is CSVDSTSGVADTQYF. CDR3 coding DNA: TGCAGCGTCGATTCAACTAGCGGGGTGGCAGATACGCAGTATTTT.

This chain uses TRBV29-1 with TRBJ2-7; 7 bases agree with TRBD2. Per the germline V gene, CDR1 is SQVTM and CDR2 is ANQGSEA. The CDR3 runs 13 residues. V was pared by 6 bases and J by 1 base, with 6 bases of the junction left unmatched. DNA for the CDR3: TGCAGCGTGTCCAGCGGGAATTCCTACGAGCAGTACTTC. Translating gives CSVSSGNSYEQYF.

CDR3 coding DNA: TGTGCCACCAGCAGACCGGGGACTAGCGGGGGTACGGATACGCAGTATTTT. The encoded protein is CATSRPGTSGGTDTQYF. The chain couples TRBV15 to TRBJ2-3; 14 bases line up with TRBD2. CDR3 length: 17 amino acids. Germline CDR1 reads LNHNV; CDR2 reads YYDKDF (reference sequence). V shed 2 bases, J shed 6 bases, and the junction held 7 bases outside the gene matches.

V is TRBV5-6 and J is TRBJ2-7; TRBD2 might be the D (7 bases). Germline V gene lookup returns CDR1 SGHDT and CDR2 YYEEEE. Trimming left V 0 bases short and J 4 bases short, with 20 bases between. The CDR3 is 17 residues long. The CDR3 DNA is TGTGCCAGCAGCTTGGGGGGGGGTTCGGGGACAAGGTACGAGCAGTACTTC. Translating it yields CASSLGGGSGTRYEQYF.

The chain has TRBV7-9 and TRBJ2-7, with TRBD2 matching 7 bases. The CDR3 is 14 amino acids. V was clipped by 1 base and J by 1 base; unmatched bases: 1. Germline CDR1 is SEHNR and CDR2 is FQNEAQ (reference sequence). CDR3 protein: CASSLEGLSYEQYF. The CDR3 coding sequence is TGTGCCAGCAGCTTAGAGGGACTATCCTACGAGCAGTACTTC. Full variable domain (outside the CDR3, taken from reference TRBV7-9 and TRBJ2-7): DTGVSQNPRHKITKRGQNVTFRCDPISEHNRLYWYRQTLGQGPEFLTYFQNEAQLEKSRLLSDRFSAERPKGSFSTLEIQRTEQGDSAMYLCASSLEGLSYEQYFGPGTRLTVT.

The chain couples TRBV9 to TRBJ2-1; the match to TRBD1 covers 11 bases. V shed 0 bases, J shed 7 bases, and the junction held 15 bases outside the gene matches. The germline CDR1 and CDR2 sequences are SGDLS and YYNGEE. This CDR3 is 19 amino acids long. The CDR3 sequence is CASSVVFLDSDRGLNEQFF. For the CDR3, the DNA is TGTGCCAGCAGCGTAGTGTTTTTGGATTCGGACAGGGGGCTAAATGAGCAGTTCTTC. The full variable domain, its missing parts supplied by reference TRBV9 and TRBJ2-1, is DSGVTQTPKHLITATGQRVTLRCSPRSGDLSVYWYQQSLDQGLQFLIQYYNGEERAKGNILERFSAQQFPDLHSELNLSSLELGDSALYFCASSVVFLDSDRGLNEQFFGPGTRLTVL.

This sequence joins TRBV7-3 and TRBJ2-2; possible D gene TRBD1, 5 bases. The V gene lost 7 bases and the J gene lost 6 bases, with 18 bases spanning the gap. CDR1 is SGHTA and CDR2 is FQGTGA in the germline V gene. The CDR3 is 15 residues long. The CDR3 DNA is TGTGCCAGCACCCTTGGGCAGGGTAAACCCGGGGAGCTGTTTTTT. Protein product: CASTLGQGKPGELFF. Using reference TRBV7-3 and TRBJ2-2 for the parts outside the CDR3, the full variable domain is GAGVSQTPSNKVTEKGKYVELRCDPISGHTALYWYRQSLGQGPEFLIYFQGTGAADDSGLPNDRFFAVRPEGSVSTLKIQRTERGDSAVYLCASTLGQGKPGELFFGEGSRLTVL.

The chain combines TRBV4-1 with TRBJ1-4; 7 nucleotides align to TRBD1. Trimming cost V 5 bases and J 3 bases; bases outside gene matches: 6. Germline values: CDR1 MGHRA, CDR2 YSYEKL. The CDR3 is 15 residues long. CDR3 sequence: CASSGHRGPNEKLFF. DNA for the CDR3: TGCGCCAGCAGCGGGCACAGGGGCCCTAATGAAAAACTGTTTTTT.

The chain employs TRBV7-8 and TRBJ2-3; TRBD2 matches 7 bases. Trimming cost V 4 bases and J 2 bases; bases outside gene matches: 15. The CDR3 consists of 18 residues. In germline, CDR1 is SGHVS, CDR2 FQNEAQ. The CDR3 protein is CASSSSRGGWDYTDTQYF. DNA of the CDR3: TGTGCCAGCAGCTCCAGCCGTGGGGGATGGGACTACACAGATACGCAGTATTTT.

The CDR3 reads CASSWDSEQFF. In DNA form, the CDR3 reads TGTGCCAGCAGCTGGGACAGTGAGCAGTTCTTC. This chain joins TRBV5-6 and TRBJ2-1; 7 bases are a match to TRBD1. The CDR3 totals 11 residues. Germline CDR1 reads SGHDT; CDR2 reads YYEEEE. The junction had 0 bases not matched to a gene; V was cut back by 3 bases and J by 9 bases.